Given below is one TCR beta chain in context. Its target is unknown. The sample comes from a study of T cell responses to AZD1222 COVID-19 vaccine. General study points: Donors in the cohort were predominantly white British and more often female, and clonal diversity was possibly underestimated. It was only after the peak T cell response that any repertoires were sampled. Reportedly, nearly half of unique spike TCRs recognized epitopes outside B.1.351/B.1.1.7 mutations.

The CDR3 is 16 amino acids. V was clipped by 3 bases and J by 2 bases, with 14 bases between them. Per germline, CDR1 SNHLY and CDR2 FYNNEI. The method was immunoSEQ multiplex PCR; TCRdb's version includes in-frame clones alone and lacks a portion of them. The table includes tens of thousands of clones, less than 90% detected once. The chain combines TRBV2 with TRBJ1-5; D gene uncertain. This clonotype originated in an adult in good health. The material sequenced was peripheral blood, taken on day 0 of AZD1222 vaccination. The chain's CDR3 is CASSEDYGNRNQPQHF. In DNA, the CDR3 is TGTGCCAGCAGTGAGGACTACGGTAATCGCAATCAGCCCCAGCATTTT.